This T cell receptor (beta chain) stems from a study of blood T cell repertoires in COVID-19. The CDR3 sequence is 14 residues long. V was pared by 3 bases and J by 8 bases, with 15 bases between. Germline V gene sequence: CDR1 SGDLS, CDR2 YYNGEE. Assay used: immunoSEQ multiplex PCR; TCRdb lists only in-frame clones, some missing. In the table there are around 110,000 clones, just over 90% of which are singletons. This chain links TRBV9 with TRBJ2-1, with D uncertain. This sequence originates from a woman in her 30s with acute or convalescent COVID-19. The source material was peripheral blood. The DNA of the CDR3 is TGTGCCAGCAGCGGAGGCCCTCCCCCCCATGAGCAGTTCTTC. It yields the protein CASSGGPPPHEQFF.